This T cell receptor beta chain came from a study of post-analysis software for immune sequencing data. Study-level information: Multiple sclerosis in the patients followed relapsing-remitting, secondary progressive and progressive-relapsing courses. Study-wide results and limits: Multiple sclerosis patients had significantly lower normalized Chao1 diversity than controls. Patients showed TRBV5-6, TRBV5-1 and TRBV20-1 among a handful of TRBV segments more frequent than in controls.

Germline CDR1 is SNHLY and CDR2 is FYNNEI. Between the trimmed V and J ends, which lost 1 base and 4 bases, there was a span of 14 bases. The CDR3 has 15 residues. This clonotype was seen a single time. Its antigen is as yet unknown. TCR beta cDNA libraries included unique molecular identifiers. A single record per CDR3 protein comes from TCRdb applying MiXCR to the PCR reads. The data contain around 500,000 distinct CDR3 sequences, approximately 31% of them singletons. Sequencing was carried out using blood. J is TRBJ2-7 and V is TRBV2; D unresolved. The TCR was taken from a girl aged 2 to 17 with multiple sclerosis. CDR3 bases: TGTGCCAGCAGTGAAGGGACGGCATCCTTTTACGAGCAGTACTTC. Amino acid sequence: CASSEGTASFYEQYF.